This T cell receptor (beta chain) came from a study of cytomegalovirus exposure and HLA in healthy donors. This CDR3 spans 15 amino acids. With 1 base clipped from V and 3 bases from J, the junction kept 3 bases outside the gene matches. Germline CDR1 is LGHNA and CDR2 is YSLEER. This clone has a handful of counts. PCR was performed using 60 Vbeta and 13 Jbeta primers. Only in-frame clones appear in the TCRdb table, and some are missing; sequencing was by immunoSEQ multiplex PCR. The table records some 120,000 clones, about four fifths of them present only once. The chain couples TRBV4-3 to TRBJ2-4; 7 bases line up with TRBD1. The origin of this receptor is a man younger than 40 in good health and CMV-seronegative. Sample: PBMCs. CDR3 region: CASSQVDRVKNIQYF. CDR3 nucleotides: TGCGCCAGCAGCCAAGTCGACAGGGTCAAAAACATTCAGTACTTC.